Sequencing of this T cell receptor beta chain was carried out in a study of blood T cell repertoires in COVID-19. Background on the study: Samples taken during acute and convalescent COVID-19 were collected in the United States, Italy and Spain.

Trimming removed 2 bases from V and 8 bases from J, with 15 bases in between. This CDR3 is built from 14 residues. CDR1 and CDR2 from the germline V gene are MDHEN and SYDVKM. Original analysis: How many nucleated cells were present was estimated from reference gene primer amplification. Measured with immunoSEQ multiplex PCR; TCRdb has only the in-frame clones, and not every one. V, J and clone size were drawn from that table, and D and trimming were deduced from the DNA. The sample shows over 250,000 clones, 86% of them seen only once. Patients from Seattle were sampled longitudinally, starting during active infection.

Input material: peripheral blood. This receptor was taken from a woman aged 70-85 years with COVID-19, enrolled during active disease. The V call is TRBV28, the J call TRBJ1-2; possible D gene TRBD1, 6 bases. The CDR3: CASSLDLGGQGYTF. CDR3 nucleotide sequence: TGTGCCAGCAGTTTAGATTTGGGGGGGCAGGGCTACACCTTC.